This TCR beta chain originates from a study of OX40 agonist ivuxolimab in advanced cancers. Study-level background: Ivuxolimab was delivered to patients intravenously every 2 weeks at doses spanning 0.01 to 10 mg/kg. Patients assigned to dose escalation were diagnosed with hepatocellular carcinoma, melanoma, renal cell or head and neck cancer. Those enrolled were roughly 80% male, with a mean age of about 60 years and ages from 23 to 79.

Whole-study results and caveats: The specificity for antigen of the expanded peripheral T cells was not determined.

Only in-frame clones appear in the TCRdb table, and some are missing; sequencing was by immunoSEQ multiplex PCR. The sample yields under 75,000 clones, approximately 90% seen once. Germline V gene data show CDR1 as SGDLS and CDR2 as YYNGEE. The CDR3 has 14 amino acids. V lost 2 bases, J lost 5 bases, and 4 bases stayed unmatched. To note about this clone: Antigen unknown.

Sample: CD4+ or CD8+ T cells sorted from blood, taken in a trial of the OX40 agonist ivuxolimab. The sequence was obtained from an adult with an advanced solid tumor such as melanoma, head and neck, liver or kidney cancer. V usage is TRBV9 and J usage is TRBJ2-7; 10 bases are shared with TRBD2. CDR3 protein: CASSVGLAVDEQYF. The CDR3 nucleotides read TGTGCCAGCAGCGTCGGACTAGCGGTAGACGAGCAGTACTTC.